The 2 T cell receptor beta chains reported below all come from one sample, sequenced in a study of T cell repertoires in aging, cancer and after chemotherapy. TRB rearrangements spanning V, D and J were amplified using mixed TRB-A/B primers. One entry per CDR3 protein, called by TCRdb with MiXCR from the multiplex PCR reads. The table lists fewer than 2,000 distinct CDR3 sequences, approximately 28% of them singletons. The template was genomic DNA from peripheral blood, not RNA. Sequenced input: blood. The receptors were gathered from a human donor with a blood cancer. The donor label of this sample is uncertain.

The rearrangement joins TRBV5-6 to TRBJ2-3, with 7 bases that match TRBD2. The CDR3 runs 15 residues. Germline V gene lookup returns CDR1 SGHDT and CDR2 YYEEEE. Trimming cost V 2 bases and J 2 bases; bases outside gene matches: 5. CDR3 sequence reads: CASSLSGLNTDTQYF. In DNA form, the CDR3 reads TGTGCCAGCAGCTTATCGGGACTAAACACAGATACGCAGTATTTT.

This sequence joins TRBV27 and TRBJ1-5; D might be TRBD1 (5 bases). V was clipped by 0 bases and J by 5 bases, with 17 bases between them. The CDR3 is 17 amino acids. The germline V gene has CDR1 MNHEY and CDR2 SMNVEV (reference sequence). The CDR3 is CASSLSGVGHLYQPQHF. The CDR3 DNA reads TGTGCCAGCAGTTTATCGGGGGTCGGCCACCTTTATCAGCCCCAGCATTTT.